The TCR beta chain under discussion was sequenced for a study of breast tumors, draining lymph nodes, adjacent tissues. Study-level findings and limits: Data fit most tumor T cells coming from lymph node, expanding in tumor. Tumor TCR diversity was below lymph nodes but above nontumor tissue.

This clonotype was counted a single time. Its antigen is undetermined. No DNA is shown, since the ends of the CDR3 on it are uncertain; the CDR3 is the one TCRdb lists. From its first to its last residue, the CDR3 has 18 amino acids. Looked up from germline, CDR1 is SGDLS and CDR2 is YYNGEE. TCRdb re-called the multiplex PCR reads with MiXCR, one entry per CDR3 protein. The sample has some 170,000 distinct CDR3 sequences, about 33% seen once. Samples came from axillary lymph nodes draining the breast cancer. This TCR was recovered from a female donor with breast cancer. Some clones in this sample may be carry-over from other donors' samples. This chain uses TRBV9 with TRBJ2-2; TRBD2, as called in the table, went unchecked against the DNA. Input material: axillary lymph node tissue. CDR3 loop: CASSVDVWASGNTGELVF.